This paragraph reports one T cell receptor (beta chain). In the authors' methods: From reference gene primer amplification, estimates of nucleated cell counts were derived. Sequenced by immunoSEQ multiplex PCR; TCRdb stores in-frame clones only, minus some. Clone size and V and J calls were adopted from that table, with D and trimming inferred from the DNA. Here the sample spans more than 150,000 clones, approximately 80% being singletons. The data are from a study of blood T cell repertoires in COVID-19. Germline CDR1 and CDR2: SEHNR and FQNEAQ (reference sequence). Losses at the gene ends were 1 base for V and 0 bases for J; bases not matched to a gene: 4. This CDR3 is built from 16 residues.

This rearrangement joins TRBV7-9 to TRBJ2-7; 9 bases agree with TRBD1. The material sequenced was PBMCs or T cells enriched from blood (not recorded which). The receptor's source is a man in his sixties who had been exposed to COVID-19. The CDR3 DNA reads TGTGCCAGCAGCTTAGTAGGGACAGGGATCTCCTACGAGCAGTACTTC. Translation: CASSLVGTGISYEQYF.